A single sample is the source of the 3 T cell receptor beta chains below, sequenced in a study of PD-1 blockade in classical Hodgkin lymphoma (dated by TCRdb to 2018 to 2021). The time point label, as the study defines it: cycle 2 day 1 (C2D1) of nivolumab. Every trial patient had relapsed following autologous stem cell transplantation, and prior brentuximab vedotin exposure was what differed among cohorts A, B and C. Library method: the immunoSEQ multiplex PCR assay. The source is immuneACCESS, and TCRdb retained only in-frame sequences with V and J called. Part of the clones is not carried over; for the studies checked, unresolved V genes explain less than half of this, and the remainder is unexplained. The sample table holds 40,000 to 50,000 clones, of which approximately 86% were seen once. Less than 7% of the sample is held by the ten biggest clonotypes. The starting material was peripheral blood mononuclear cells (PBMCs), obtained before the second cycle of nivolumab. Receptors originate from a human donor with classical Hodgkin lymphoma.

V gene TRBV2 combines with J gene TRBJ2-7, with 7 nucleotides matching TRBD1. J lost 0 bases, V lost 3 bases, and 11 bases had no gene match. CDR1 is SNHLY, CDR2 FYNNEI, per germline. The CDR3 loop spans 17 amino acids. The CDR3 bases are TGTGCCAGCAGTGATCCTGCAAGGACAGGACCCTCCTACGAGCAGTACTTC. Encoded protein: CASSDPARTGPSYEQYF.

In nucleotides, the CDR3 is TGCAGCGCTGACAACCGGCTTGCCAAAAACATTCAGTACTTC. Protein product: CSADNRLAKNIQYF. The gene calls are TRBV29-1 and TRBJ2-4, with D unclear. V was pared by 7 bases and J by 1 base, with 14 bases between. The CDR3 sequence is 14 residues long. From germline, CDR1 is SQVTM and CDR2 ANQGSEA.

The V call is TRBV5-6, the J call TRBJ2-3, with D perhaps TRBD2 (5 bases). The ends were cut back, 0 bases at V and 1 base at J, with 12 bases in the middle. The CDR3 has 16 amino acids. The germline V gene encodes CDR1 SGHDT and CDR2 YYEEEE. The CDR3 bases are TGTGCCAGCAGCTTGGCAAACGGGGTTGGCACAGATACGCAGTATTTT. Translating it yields CASSLANGVGTDTQYF.